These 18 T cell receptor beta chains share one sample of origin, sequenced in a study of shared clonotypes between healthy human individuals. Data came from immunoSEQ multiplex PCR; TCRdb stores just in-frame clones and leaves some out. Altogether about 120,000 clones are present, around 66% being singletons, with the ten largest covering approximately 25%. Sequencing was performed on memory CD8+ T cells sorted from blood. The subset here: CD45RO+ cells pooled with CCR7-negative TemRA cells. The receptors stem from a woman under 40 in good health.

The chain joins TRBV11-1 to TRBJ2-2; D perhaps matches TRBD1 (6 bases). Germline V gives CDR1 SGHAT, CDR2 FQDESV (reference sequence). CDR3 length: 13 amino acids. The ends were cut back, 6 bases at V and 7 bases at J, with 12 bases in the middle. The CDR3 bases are TGTGCCAGCAGAGAACAGGGAGACGGGGAGCTGTTTTTT. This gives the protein CASREQGDGELFF.

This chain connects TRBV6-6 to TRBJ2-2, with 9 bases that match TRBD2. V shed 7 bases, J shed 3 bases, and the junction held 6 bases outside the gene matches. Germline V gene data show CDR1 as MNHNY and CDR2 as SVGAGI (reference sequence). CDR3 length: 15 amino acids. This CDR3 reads CASTSGAGDTGELFF. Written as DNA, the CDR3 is TGTGCCAGCACTAGCGGGGCAGGAGACACCGGGGAGCTGTTTTTT.

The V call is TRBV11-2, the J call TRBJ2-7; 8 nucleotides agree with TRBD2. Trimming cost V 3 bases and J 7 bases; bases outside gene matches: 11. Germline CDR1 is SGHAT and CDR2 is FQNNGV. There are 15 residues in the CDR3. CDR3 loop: CASSFPREAIREQYF. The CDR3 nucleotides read TGTGCCAGCAGCTTTCCGCGGGAGGCCATAAGGGAGCAGTACTTC. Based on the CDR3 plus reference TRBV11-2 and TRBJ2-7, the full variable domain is EAGVAQSPRYKIIEKRQSVAFWCNPISGHATLYWYQQILGQGPKLLIQFQNNGVVDDSQLPKDRFSAERLKGVDSTLKIQPAKLEDSAVYLCASSFPREAIREQYFGPGTRLTVT.

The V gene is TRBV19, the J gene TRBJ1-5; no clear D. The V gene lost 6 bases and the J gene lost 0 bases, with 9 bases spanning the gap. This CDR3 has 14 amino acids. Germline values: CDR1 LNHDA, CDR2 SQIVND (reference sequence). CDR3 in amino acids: CASRRMASNQPQHF. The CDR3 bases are TGTGCCAGTAGGAGGATGGCTAGCAATCAGCCCCAGCATTTT.

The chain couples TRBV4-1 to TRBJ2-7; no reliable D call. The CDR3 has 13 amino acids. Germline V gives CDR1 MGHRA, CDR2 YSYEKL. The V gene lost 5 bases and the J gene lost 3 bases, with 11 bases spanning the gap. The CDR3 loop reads CASSTAPHYEQYF. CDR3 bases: TGCGCCAGCAGCACAGCACCCCACTACGAGCAGTACTTC.

CDR3 residues: CASSLRWWITDTQYF. The CDR3 DNA follows: TGTGCCAGCAGTTTACGGTGGTGGATCACAGATACGCAGTATTTT. This rearrangement joins TRBV27 to TRBJ2-3, with no clear D. The V end was cut by 2 bases, the J end by 2 bases, with 11 bases between. In germline, CDR1 is MNHEY, CDR2 SMNVEV (reference sequence). The CDR3 consists of 15 residues.

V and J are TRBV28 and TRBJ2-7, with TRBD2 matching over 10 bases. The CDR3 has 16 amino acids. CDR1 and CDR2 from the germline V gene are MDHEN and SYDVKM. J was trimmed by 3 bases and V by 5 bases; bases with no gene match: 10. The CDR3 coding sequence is TGTGCCAGCAGTAATCAGCGGGAGGGACATATCTACGAGCAGTACTTC. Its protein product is CASSNQREGHIYEQYF.

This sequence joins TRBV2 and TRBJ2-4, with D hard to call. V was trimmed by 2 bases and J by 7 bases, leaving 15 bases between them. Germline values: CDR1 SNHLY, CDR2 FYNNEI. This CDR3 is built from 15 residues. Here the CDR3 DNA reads TGTGCCAGCAGTGAACGGTTAGGGCAGGCGAACATTCAGTACTTC. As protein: CASSERLGQANIQYF.

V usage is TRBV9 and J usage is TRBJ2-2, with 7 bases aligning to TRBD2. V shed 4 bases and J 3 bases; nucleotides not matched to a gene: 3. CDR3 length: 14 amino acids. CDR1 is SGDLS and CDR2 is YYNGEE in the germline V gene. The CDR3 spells CASSHSGDTGELFF. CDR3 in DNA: TGTGCCAGCAGCCACAGCGGGGACACCGGGGAGCTGTTTTTT.

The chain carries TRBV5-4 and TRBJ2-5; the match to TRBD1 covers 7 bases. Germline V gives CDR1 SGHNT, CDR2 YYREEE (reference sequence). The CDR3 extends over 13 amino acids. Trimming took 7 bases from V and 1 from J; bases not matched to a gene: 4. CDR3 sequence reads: CASGQEAQETQYF. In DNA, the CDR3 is TGTGCCAGCGGACAGGAGGCCCAAGAGACCCAGTACTTC.

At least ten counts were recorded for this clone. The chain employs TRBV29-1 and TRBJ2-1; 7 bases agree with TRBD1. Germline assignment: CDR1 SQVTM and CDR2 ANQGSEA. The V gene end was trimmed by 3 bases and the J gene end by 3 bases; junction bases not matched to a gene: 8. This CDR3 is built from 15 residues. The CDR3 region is CSVDVDRADYNEQFF. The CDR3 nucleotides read TGCAGCGTTGACGTCGACAGGGCAGACTACAATGAGCAGTTCTTC.

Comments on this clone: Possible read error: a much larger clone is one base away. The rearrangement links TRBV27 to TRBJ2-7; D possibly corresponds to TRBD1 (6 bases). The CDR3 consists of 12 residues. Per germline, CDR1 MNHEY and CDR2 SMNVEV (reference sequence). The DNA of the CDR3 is TGTGTCAGCAGTCCGACAGGTCCGGGGAACCACTTC. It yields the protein CVSSPTGPGNHF.

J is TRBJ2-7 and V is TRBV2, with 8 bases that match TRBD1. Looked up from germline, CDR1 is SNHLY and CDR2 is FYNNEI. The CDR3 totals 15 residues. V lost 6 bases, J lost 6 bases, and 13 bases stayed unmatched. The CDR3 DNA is TGTGCCAGCAGCGGGACAGGAGGCCTCTGGGGCGAGCAGTACTTC. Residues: CASSGTGGLWGEQYF.

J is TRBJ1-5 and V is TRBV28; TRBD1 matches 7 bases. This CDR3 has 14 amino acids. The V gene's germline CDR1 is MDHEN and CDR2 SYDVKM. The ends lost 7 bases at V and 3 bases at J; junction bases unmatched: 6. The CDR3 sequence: CASTLGQSNQPQHF. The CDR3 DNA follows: TGTGCCAGCACCTTGGGACAGTCCAATCAGCCCCAGCATTTT.

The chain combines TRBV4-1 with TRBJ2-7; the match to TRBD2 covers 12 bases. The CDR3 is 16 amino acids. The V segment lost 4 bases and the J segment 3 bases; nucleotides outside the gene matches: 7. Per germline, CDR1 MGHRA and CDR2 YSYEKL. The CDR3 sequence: CASSLTPTSGSYEQYF. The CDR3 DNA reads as TGCGCCAGCAGCCTAACCCCGACTAGCGGGAGCTACGAGCAGTACTTC.

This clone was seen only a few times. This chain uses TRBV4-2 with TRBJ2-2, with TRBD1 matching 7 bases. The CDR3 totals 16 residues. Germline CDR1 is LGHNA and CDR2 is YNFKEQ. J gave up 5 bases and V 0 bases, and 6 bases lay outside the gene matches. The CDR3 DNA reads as TGTGCCAGCAGCCAAGACCCTACAGGGGAGACCGGGGAGCTGTTTTTT. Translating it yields CASSQDPTGETGELFF.

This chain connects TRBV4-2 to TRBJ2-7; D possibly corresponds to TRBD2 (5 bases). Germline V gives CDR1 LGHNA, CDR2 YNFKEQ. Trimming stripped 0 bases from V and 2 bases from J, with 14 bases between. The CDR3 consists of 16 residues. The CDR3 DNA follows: TGTGCCAGCAGCCAAGACCCGGCGGGCTCGGCCTACGAGCAGTACTTC. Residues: CASSQDPAGSAYEQYF.

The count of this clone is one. For the CDR3, the DNA is TGTGCCAGCAGTGAGGGACACTCTTCGGGGAATGAAAAACTGTTTTTT. Translating gives CASSEGHSSGNEKLFF. The V call is TRBV2, the J call TRBJ1-4, with D possibly TRBD1 on 6 matching bases. The CDR3 extends over 16 amino acids. The V end was cut by 3 bases, the J end by 5 bases, with 16 bases between. The germline V gene encodes CDR1 SNHLY and CDR2 FYNNEI. The whole variable domain, remainder taken from reference TRBV2 and TRBJ1-4, is EPEVTQTPSHQVTQMGQEVILRCVPISNHLYFYWYRQILGQKVEFLVSFYNNEISEKSEIFDDQFSVERPDGSNFTLKIRSTKLEDSAMYFCASSEGHSSGNEKLFFGSGTQLSVL.